This record concerns one TCR beta chain sequence. The antigen is not known. The sample is drawn from a study of CD8 T cells in ankylosing spondylitis. Study observations and caveats: The clones that were linked to disease were reported to be significantly enriched in matched synovial fluid samples from ankylosing spondylitis patients. Seemingly distinctive of ankylosing spondylitis blood was a TCR beta motif formed by eight highly homologous variants.

Germline assignment: CDR1 DFQATT and CDR2 SNEGSKA (reference sequence). The CDR3 is 18 amino acids. Unmatched junction bases numbered 20, after V lost 6 bases and J lost 4 bases. Quantitative barcoded 5'-RACE was used to prepare TCR beta libraries. Each CDR3 protein is one row after TCRdb ran MiXCR on the 5' RACE reads. This table has 400,000 to 450,000 distinct CDR3 sequences, roughly 15% appearing once. J is TRBJ2-3 and V is TRBV20-1; 9 bases align to TRBD2. The receptor's source is a male donor with ankylosing spondylitis. The sequencing sample was made of blood, either unsorted or a sorted T cell fraction (not recorded which). The CDR3 DNA reads as TGCAGTGCCAGCCAGGGGACTAGCAGCCCCGGGAGCGCAGATACGCAGTATTTT. It specifies CSASQGTSSPGSADTQYF.